The present T cell receptor beta chain was sequenced within a study of vaccination and CD4 T cells after COVID-19. Turning to the study itself: Post-COVID samples were collected a median around 100 days following diagnosis, spanning 35 to 161.

The CDR3 is made up of 15 amino acids. V was cut by 3 bases and J by 2 bases, with 14 bases left in between. Germline V lookup: CDR1 DFQATT, CDR2 SNEGSKA (reference sequence). Only a few counts were recorded for this clonotype. The antigen remains undetermined. CD4+ T cells that had been cultured provided DNA sequenced with the Oncomine TCR Beta short-read assay. TCRdb re-called the PCR reads through MiXCR, storing one row per CDR3 protein. The sample includes approximately 15,000 distinct CDR3 sequences, about 39% seen only once; the top ten take 5.6%. The treatment here: approximately 11-day PBMC culture with coronavirus spike peptide pools or control peptides (ViraFEST assay).

This chain joins TRBV20-1 and TRBJ2-1; D not certain. The sequencing used CD4+ T cells from blood, cultured in vitro, collected before SARS-CoV-2 vaccination. This clonotype was obtained from a human donor who had recovered from COVID-19. In DNA form, the CDR3 reads TGCAGTGCTAGCGGCCTCCGTGGGCCCTACAATGAGCAGTTCTTC. Its translation: CSASGLRGPYNEQFF.